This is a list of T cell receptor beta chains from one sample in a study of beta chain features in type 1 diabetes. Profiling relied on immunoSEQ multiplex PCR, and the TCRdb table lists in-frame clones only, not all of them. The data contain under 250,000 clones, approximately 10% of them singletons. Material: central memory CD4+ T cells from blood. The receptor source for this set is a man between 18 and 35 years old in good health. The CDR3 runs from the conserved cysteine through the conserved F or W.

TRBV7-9,CASSFRASGNNEQFF
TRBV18,CASSPPSSGSGDTQYF
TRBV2,CASSEWRLDGTQYF
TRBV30,CAFQGAKNIQYF
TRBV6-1,CASTTSGGTDTQYF
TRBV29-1,CSAAPTGTAPYEQYF
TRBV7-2,CASSLTGADQETQYF
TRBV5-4,CASSQDSSTDTQYF
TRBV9,CASSVVSGASQETQYF
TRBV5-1,CASSPYQETQYF
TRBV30,CAWQKRGPGELFF
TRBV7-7,CASSFQGAEETQYF
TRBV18,CASSPAGHNEQFF
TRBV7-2,CASSQGTSGRAAAGELFF
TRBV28,CASSSAPITDTQYF
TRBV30,CAWSEGSQPQHF
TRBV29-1,CSVPGQGTGNTIYF
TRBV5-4,CASSLFRDGTDTQYF
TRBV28,CALSGRGRQYF
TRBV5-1,CASSLGRPSANVLTF
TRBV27,CASSFSGQYGYTF
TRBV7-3,CASSPDGANVLTF
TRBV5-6,CAISLSRRNSNQPQHF
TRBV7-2,CASSSRTLPYSNQPQHF
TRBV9,CASSVGLAGAYEQYF
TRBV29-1,CSVEDQGRGDGSTGELFF
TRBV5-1,CASSADLLAGGSGEQFF
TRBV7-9,CASSPSRTDGQPQHF
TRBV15,CATSRDRGTGSYGYTF
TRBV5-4,CASSQDTHETDTQYF
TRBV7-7,CASSLGGGYNEQFF
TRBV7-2,CASSWGGQPQHF
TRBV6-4,CASRSGTSGTGELFF
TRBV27,CASSFPSGSGDIQYF
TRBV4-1,CASSLSTDTQYF
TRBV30,CAWGAGTTTREQFF
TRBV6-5,CASRPGDGSDTQYF
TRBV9,CASSAPGQGQETQYF
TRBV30,CAWGLAGRMGNEQFF
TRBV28,CASSPGQGDGYTF
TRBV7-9,CASSAGLAATQETQYF